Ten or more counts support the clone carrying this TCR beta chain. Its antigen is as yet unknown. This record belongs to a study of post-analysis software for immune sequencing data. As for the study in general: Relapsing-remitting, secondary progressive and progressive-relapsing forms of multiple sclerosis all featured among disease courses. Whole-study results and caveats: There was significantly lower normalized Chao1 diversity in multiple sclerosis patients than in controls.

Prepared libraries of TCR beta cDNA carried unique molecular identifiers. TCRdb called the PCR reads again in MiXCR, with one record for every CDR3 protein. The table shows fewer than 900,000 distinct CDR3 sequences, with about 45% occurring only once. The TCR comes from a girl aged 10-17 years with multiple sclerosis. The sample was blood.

The CDR3 sequence is CATSPGASYEQYF. The DNA for the CDR3 is TGTGCCACCTCCCCGGGCGCTTCCTACGAGCAGTACTTC. The chain employs TRBV24-1 and TRBJ2-7; no firm D call. The CDR3 has 13 residues. Trimming left V 9 bases short and J 1 base short, with 12 bases between. In germline, CDR1 is KGHDR, CDR2 SFDVKD.